The 10 T cell receptor beta chains reported below all come from one sample, sequenced in a study of human T cells and chemical hapten exposure. The sample's time point: patch test 3, about 24 weeks after DPC sensitization. Stated treatment: therapeutic diphenylcyclopropenone sensitization with weekly scalp DPC. In TCRdb, the RACE reads were re-called with MiXCR into one record per CDR3 protein. The repertoire holds some 110,000 distinct CDR3 sequences, with about 10% as singletons. Sample: whole blood, taken in connection with sensitization to the hapten diphenylcyclopropenone (DPC). These receptors all come from a woman in her forties or fifties with alopecia areata. Some clones in this sample may be carry-over from other donors' samples.

This chain uses TRBV6-1 with TRBJ1-2, with TRBD1 matching over 8 bases. In germline, CDR1 is MNHNS, CDR2 SASEGT. V dropped 6 bases and J dropped 3; count of bases not matched to a gene: 6. The CDR3 is 14 amino acids. The DNA of the CDR3 is TGTGCCAGCAGCGCTGACAGGGGCCACTATGGCTACACCTTC. Amino acids: CASSADRGHYGYTF.

This clonotype was seen a few times. The rearrangement uses TRBV5-6 and TRBJ2-4; 10 nucleotides match TRBD1. The CDR3 spans 13 residues. The V segment lost 3 bases and the J segment 15 bases; nucleotides outside the gene matches: 9. Germline V CDR1 and CDR2: SGHDT, YYEEEE. CDR3 loop: CASSWGTGEVTYF. The CDR3 DNA is TGTGCCAGCAGCTGGGGGACAGGGGAGGTTACGTACTTC.

There are a few counts of this clonotype. The V and J genes are TRBV4-1 and TRBJ1-1, with a weak D call TRBD1 (5 bases). Trimming left V 1 base short and J 4 bases short, with 7 bases between. Germline CDR1 is MGHRA and CDR2 is YSYEKL. The CDR3 extends over 13 amino acids. The CDR3 here is CASSQARGTEAFF. DNA of the CDR3: TGCGCCAGCAGCCAAGCAAGGGGCACTGAAGCTTTCTTT.

The gene calls are TRBV12-3 or TRBV12-4 and TRBJ2-1, with D possibly matching TRBD1 (6 bases). V was clipped by 5 bases and J by 9 bases, with 11 bases between them. This CDR3 has 12 residues. CDR3 region: CASSKGVGEQFF. CDR3 DNA: TGTGCCAGCAGTAAGGGGGTGGGTGAGCAGTTCTTC.

In this sample, this clonotype turned up many times. V is TRBV6-2 or TRBV6-3 and J is TRBJ2-2, with 14 bases fitting TRBD2. V trimming: 3 bases; J trimming: 4 bases; junction bases outside the gene matches: 7. The CDR3 contains 18 residues. Germline V gene sequence: CDR1 MNHEY, CDR2 SVGEGT. This chain's CDR3 is CASSYPGLAGAGTGELFF. The DNA of the CDR3 is TGTGCCAGCAGTTATCCGGGACTAGCGGGAGCGGGCACCGGGGAGCTGTTTTTT.

The V gene is TRBV29-1, the J gene TRBJ2-7; 7 nucleotides agree with TRBD1. V was clipped by 3 bases and J by 7 bases; unmatched bases: 15. Germline CDR1 reads SQVTM; CDR2 reads ANQGSEA. The CDR3 covers 15 residues. The CDR3 spells CSVEVPGQVGLEQYF. The CDR3 coding sequence is TGCAGCGTTGAGGTTCCCGGACAGGTGGGGCTGGAGCAGTACTTC.

This clonotype was detected only a few times. The gene calls are TRBV18 and TRBJ2-7; TRBD2 is a possible D gene (6 bases). The germline CDR1 and CDR2 sequences are KGHSH and LQKENI. The CDR3 extends over 14 amino acids. V lost 4 bases to trimming and J lost 5 bases, with 15 bases between them. The CDR3 spells CASSLLAGIDEQYF. The DNA of the CDR3 is TGTGCCAGCTCACTACTGGCGGGGATTGACGAGCAGTACTTC.

The rearrangement links TRBV2 to TRBJ1-5; 10 bases agree with TRBD1. The CDR3 contains 15 residues. Germline values: CDR1 SNHLY, CDR2 FYNNEI. V gave up 4 bases and J gave up 4 bases; unmatched junction bases: 4. The DNA of the CDR3 is TGTGCCAGCAGTGCTCCGGGACAGGGGAATCAGCCCCAGCATTTT. Amino acids: CASSAPGQGNQPQHF.

Notes on this clonotype: One base away lies a much larger clone, so this may be a sequencing read error. The chain couples TRBV7-2 to TRBJ1-3; 9 bases agree with TRBD1. Per germline, CDR1 SGHTA and CDR2 FQGNSA. J was trimmed by 5 bases and V by 5 bases; bases with no gene match: 4. This CDR3 has 14 residues. DNA of the CDR3: TGTGCCAGCAGCCTGGGACAGGGAAGAAACACCATATATTTT. This translates into CASSLGQGRNTIYF.

This clonotype was observed at least ten times. V and J are TRBV5-1 and TRBJ2-3; the D gene is possibly TRBD2 (5 bases). CDR1 and CDR2 (germline): SGHRS, YFSETQ. CDR3 length equals 14 residues. Deletions cut 0 bases from V and 4 bases from J, with 9 bases between. The CDR3 DNA is TGCGCCAGCAGCTTGGACCCGAGGGCAGATACGCAGTATTTT. Translation: CASSLDPRADTQYF.